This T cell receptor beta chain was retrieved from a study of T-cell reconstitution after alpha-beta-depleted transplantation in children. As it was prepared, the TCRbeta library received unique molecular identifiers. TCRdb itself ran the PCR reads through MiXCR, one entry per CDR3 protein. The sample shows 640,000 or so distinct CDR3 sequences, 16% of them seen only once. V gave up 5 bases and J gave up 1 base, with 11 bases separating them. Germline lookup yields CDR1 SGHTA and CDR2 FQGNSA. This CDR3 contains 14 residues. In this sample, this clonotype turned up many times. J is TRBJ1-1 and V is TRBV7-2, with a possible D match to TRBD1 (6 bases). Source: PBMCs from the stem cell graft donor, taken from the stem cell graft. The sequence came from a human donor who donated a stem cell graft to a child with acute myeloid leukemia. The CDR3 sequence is CASSPQGSNTEAFF. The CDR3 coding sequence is TGTGCCAGCAGCCCACAGGGTTCGAACACTGAAGCTTTCTTT.